A selection of T cell receptor beta chains follows, all from one sample in a study of cytomegalovirus exposure and HLA in healthy donors. Method: immunoSEQ multiplex PCR; TCRdb's copy keeps in-frame clones and lacks some. The sample yields 250,000 to 350,000 clones, 88% seen once. The sample comprised PBMCs. The receptors stem from a man aged 25-40 years in good health and CMV-seronegative. The CDR3 runs from the conserved cysteine through the conserved F or W. The order of the fields is V gene, J gene, clone size, D gene, CDR3 DNA, CDR3 protein. The D gene is left open where the match is weak. For some rows the clone size is stated as once, few or many, or as a class when expanded; others skip it.

TRBV6-1	TRBJ1-5	.	.	TGTGCCAGCAGTCAGACAGCAATTAATAATCAGCCCCAGCATTTT	CASSQTAINNQPQHF
TRBV7-9	TRBJ1-1	.	.	TGTGCCAGCAGCTTATTTCAAAACACTGAAGCTTTCTTT	CASSLFQNTEAFF
TRBV15	TRBJ2-7	once	.	TGTGCCACCAGCAGAGATTGGGGAGCCTACGAGCAGTACTTC	CATSRDWGAYEQYF
TRBV29-1	TRBJ2-1	.	.	TGCAGCGTTCTGGGGGGGATCAGGGGAGAGTCCTACAATGAGCAGTTCTTC	CSVLGGIRGESYNEQFF
TRBV5-8	TRBJ2-2	.	TRBD1	TGTGCCAGCAGCTCCGGGACAGGGGCGAACACCGGGGAGCTGTTTTTT	CASSSGTGANTGELFF
TRBV6-5	TRBJ1-4	.	.	TGTGCCAGCAGTTACAGACAGCCTAATGAAAAACTGTTTTTT	CASSYRQPNEKLFF
TRBV9	TRBJ2-7	.	.	TGTGCCAGCAGCGTAGACGGGAGCTCCTACGAGCAGTACTTC	CASSVDGSSYEQYF
TRBV9	TRBJ2-6	once	TRBD1	TGTGCCAGCAGCGCGTGGGACAGGGCCTCTGGGGCCAACGTCCTGACTTTC	CASSAWDRASGANVLTF
TRBV5-4	TRBJ2-7	once	TRBD2	TGTGCCAGCAGCTTAGCGGGGGCCTCCTACGAGCAGTACTTC	CASSLAGASYEQYF
TRBV12-5	TRBJ1-5	few	.	TGTGCTTCCACAGGGAGCAATCAGCCCCAGCATTTT	CASTGSNQPQHF
TRBV5-1	TRBJ1-5	.	TRBD1	TGCGCCAGCAGCTTAGCAGGGGGACCTTATCAGCCCCAGCATTTT	CASSLAGGPYQPQHF
TRBV27	TRBJ2-7	.	.	TGTGCCAGCAGACTCAGAGGGTCGTCGGCCTACGAGCAGTACTTC	CASRLRGSSAYEQYF
TRBV19	TRBJ1-2	.	.	TGTGCCAGTAGCGATCAGGGGTCCTTTAACTATGGCTACACCTTC	CASSDQGSFNYGYTF
TRBV19	TRBJ1-5	.	.	TGTGCCAGTAGTATAGTTGCAGGGGGCAATCAGCCCCAGCATTTT	CASSIVAGGNQPQHF
TRBV5-6	TRBJ1-5	.	TRBD1	TGTGCCAGCAGCTTATCAACAGGGGTTGGGCAGCCCCAGCATTTT	CASSLSTGVGQPQHF
TRBV5-5	TRBJ2-1	.	TRBD1	TGTGCCAGCAGCTTGGAGGGGGCCTCCTACAATGAGCAGTTCTTC	CASSLEGASYNEQFF
TRBV5-1	TRBJ1-1	.	.	TGCGCCAGCAGCTGGACTACCCAGGGTGAAGCTTTCTTT	CASSWTTQGEAFF
TRBV10-3	TRBJ2-3	.	TRBD2	TGTGCCATCAGGGGAGCGGGGGGCGACCTCAGCACAGATACGCAGTATTTT	CAIRGAGGDLSTDTQYF
TRBV5-5	TRBJ2-7	.	.	TGTGCCAGCAGCTTGGCCTTTTACGAGCAGTACTTC	CASSLAFYEQYF
TRBV6-5	TRBJ1-1	.	TRBD1	TGTGCCAGCAGCAGACAGGGCTTGAACACTGAAGCTTTCTTT	CASSRQGLNTEAFF
TRBV7-9	TRBJ1-2	.	TRBD1	TGTGCCAGCAGGGACGGGACAGGATATGGCTACACCTTC	CASRDGTGYGYTF
TRBV2	TRBJ2-1	.	.	TGTGCCAGCAGCGAAAGGACACAATCCAATGAGCAGTTCTTC	CASSERTQSNEQFF
TRBV29-1	TRBJ2-2	.	.	TGCAGCGTTGAAGATAACAGGGAGAACACCGGGGAGCTGTTTTTT	CSVEDNRENTGELFF
TRBV29-1	TRBJ1-1	.	.	TGCAGCGTCGCAAATGGGGCCCCTAACACTGAAGCTTTCTTT	CSVANGAPNTEAFF
TRBV9	TRBJ2-2	once	TRBD1	TGTGCCAGCAGCTCAGGGGGTACCGGGGAGCTGTTTTTT	CASSSGGTGELFF
TRBV6-5	TRBJ2-1	.	.	TGTGCCAGCAGTTACTCGCTAGGTGGCGATGAGCAGTTCTTC	CASSYSLGGDEQFF
TRBV10-1	TRBJ1-3	.	.	TGCGCCAGCAGTGAGTCGAGGACTGGAAACACCATATATTTT	CASSESRTGNTIYF
TRBV16	TRBJ2-1	.	TRBD2	TGTGCCAGCAGTCCGGTGAGCGGGGGGGCCCCTGAGCAGTTCTTC	CASSPVSGGAPEQFF
TRBV10-1	TRBJ1-1	.	.	TGCGCCAGCAGTGAGACCCAGGGCAGGACTGAAGCTTTCTTT	CASSETQGRTEAFF